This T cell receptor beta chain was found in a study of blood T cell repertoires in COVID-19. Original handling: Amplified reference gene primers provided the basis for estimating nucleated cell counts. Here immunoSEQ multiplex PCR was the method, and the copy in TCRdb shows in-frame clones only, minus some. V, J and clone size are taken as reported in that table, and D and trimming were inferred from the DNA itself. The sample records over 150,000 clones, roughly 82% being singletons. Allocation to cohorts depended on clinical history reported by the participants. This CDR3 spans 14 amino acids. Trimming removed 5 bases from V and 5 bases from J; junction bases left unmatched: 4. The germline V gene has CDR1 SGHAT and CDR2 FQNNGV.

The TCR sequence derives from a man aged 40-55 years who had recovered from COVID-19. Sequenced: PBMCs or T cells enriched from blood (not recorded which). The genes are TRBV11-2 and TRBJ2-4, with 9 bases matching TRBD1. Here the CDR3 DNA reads TGTGCCAGCAGCATCCGGGACAGGGAAAACATTCAGTACTTC. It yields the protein CASSIRDRENIQYF.